The 7 T cell receptor beta chains given below trace back to one sample, sequenced in a study of long-term antiretroviral therapy in people with HIV. immunoSEQ v3.0 was run at survey level. Method: immunoSEQ multiplex PCR; TCRdb's copy keeps in-frame clones and lacks some. The data hold 25,000 to 35,000 clones, with around 97% observed a single time. The specimen was unsorted PBMCs, collected 6.9 years after starting antiretroviral therapy. The receptors shown here come from a man in his thirties or forties with HIV.

CDR3 bases: TGTGCCAGCAGCTTGGGACAGGGTACTGAAGCTTTCTTT. Amino acids: CASSLGQGTEAFF. This rearrangement joins TRBV7-8 to TRBJ1-1, with TRBD1 matching 9 bases. The J segment lost 5 bases and the V segment lost 3 bases, leaving 1 base of the junction unmatched. The length of the CDR3 is 13 residues. Germline V CDR1 and CDR2: SGHVS, FQNEAQ.

V usage is TRBV19 and J usage is TRBJ2-2, with 16 bases lining up with TRBD2. CDR1 is LNHDA, CDR2 SQIVND, per germline (reference sequence). This CDR3 is built from 18 residues. The V and J ends lost 7 bases and 4 bases, in that order; junction bases with no gene match: 9. The DNA of the CDR3 is TGTGCCAGTAAAAAGGGACTAGCGGGAGGGCCGGTCACCGGGGAGCTGTTTTTT. Amino acids: CASKKGLAGGPVTGELFF.

This rearrangement joins TRBV2 to TRBJ1-2, with TRBD1 matching 7 bases. The CDR3 runs 14 residues. J lost 3 bases, V lost 4 bases, and 5 bases had no gene match. Germline V lookup: CDR1 SNHLY, CDR2 FYNNEI. The CDR3 region is CASSVGRGDYGYTF. The CDR3 coding sequence is TGTGCCAGCAGTGTCGGCAGGGGGGACTATGGCTACACCTTC.

The chain couples TRBV25-1 to TRBJ2-2; D unclear. Germline lookup yields CDR1 MGHDK and CDR2 SYGVNS. V dropped 6 bases and J dropped 7 bases, with 6 bases sitting between them. There are 11 residues in the CDR3. Written as DNA, the CDR3 is TGTGCCAGCAGCGAAGGCGGGGAGCTGTTTTTT. Translation gives CASSEGGELFF.

The chain has TRBV27 and TRBJ2-3; TRBD2 aligns across 12 bases. There are 20 residues in the CDR3. V shed 5 bases, J shed 0 bases, and the junction held 15 bases outside the gene matches. In germline, CDR1 is MNHEY, CDR2 SMNVEV (reference sequence). The CDR3, as DNA: TGTGCCAGCAGTCCAACCCAGACTAGCGGGGGCGTCCTGAGCACAGATACGCAGTATTTT. Translating gives CASSPTQTSGGVLSTDTQYF.

The chain employs TRBV5-6 and TRBJ2-5, with D hard to call. The J call could be wrong; TRBJ2-7 is a better fit for the DNA end. Germline values: CDR1 SGHDT, CDR2 YYEEEE. This CDR3 spans 14 amino acids. The CDR3 is CASSLPNYPYEQYF. Here the CDR3 DNA reads TGTGCCAGCAGCTTGCCGAACTACCCCTACGAGCAGTACTTC.

V and J are TRBV7-9 and TRBJ1-1, with D hard to call. Germline CDR1 is SEHNR and CDR2 is FQNEAQ (reference sequence). The CDR3 has 16 amino acids. With 7 bases removed from V and 6 bases from J, the gap between germline ends came to 24 bases. The CDR3 DNA is TGTGCCAGCAACCTTTCCGGTTTTGGGATGAAGGCTGAAGCTTTCTTT. This codes for CASNLSGFGMKAEAFF.